The rows below give T cell receptor beta chains drawn from one sample of a study of T cells in Graves' hyperthyroidism and ophthalmopathy. One entry per CDR3 protein results from TCRdb running MiXCR on the multiplex PCR reads. Seen here are fewer than 400,000 distinct CDR3 sequences, approximately 25% observed once, and the top ten hold over 70%. Sequenced material: blood. The receptors were sampled from a man aged 50 or older with Graves' hyperthyroidism. The CDR3 runs from the conserved cysteine through the conserved F or W. D genes are given only for firm matches. Expanded clones are given a class, and other clones once, few, many or no size at all.

J gene	D gene	clone size	V gene	CDR3 protein	CDR3 DNA
TRBJ2-5	TRBD2	few	TRBV9	CASSVGGTSVETQYF	TGTGCCAGCAGCGTAGGAGGGACTAGCGTTGAGACCCAGTACTTC
TRBJ2-1	.	.	TRBV19	CASSMSASSYNEQFF	TGTGCCAGTAGTATGTCGGCTAGCAGCTACAATGAGCAGTTCTTC
TRBJ2-3	.	once	TRBV5-1	CASSFREDTQYF	TGCGCCAGCAGCTTCAGAGAAGATACGCAGTATTTT
TRBJ1-5	.	few	TRBV15	CATSRVGSNQPQHF	TGTGCCACCAGCAGAGTGGGTAGCAATCAGCCCCAGCATTTT
TRBJ1-1	TRBD1	.	TRBV20-1	CSARDPTGGGNTEAFF	TGCAGTGCTAGAGATCCGACAGGGGGTGGCAACACTGAAGCTTTCTTT
TRBJ2-1	TRBD2	.	TRBV7-3	CASSSLGLAGGNEQFF	TGTGCCAGCAGCTCTCTGGGACTAGCGGGAGGGAATGAGCAGTTCTTC
TRBJ1-1	.	.	TRBV19	CASSRAVVTEAFF	TGTGCCAGTAGTAGGGCGGTCGTCACTGAAGCTTTCTTT
TRBJ2-7	.	few	TRBV29-1	CSVMGNYEQYF	TGCAGCGTTATGGGGAACTACGAGCAGTACTTC
TRBJ1-1	.	few	TRBV25-1	CASRKVGGKTEAFF	TGTGCCAGCAGGAAGGTAGGGGGAAAGACTGAAGCTTTCTTT
TRBJ2-1	TRBD2	.	TRBV10-1	CASSDRGLAGGVQFF	TGCGCCAGCAGTGACCGAGGACTAGCGGGGGGAGTTCAGTTCTTC
TRBJ2-2	TRBD1	few	TRBV24-1	CATSEPDRVNTGELFF	TGTGCCACCAGTGAACCAGACAGGGTCAACACCGGGGAGCTGTTTTTT
TRBJ2-2	.	.	TRBV11-2	CASSFHSSNTGELFF	TGTGCCAGCAGCTTCCACAGCTCGAACACCGGGGAGCTGTTTTTT
TRBJ2-7	.	few	TRBV6-1	CASSPLTGMGYEQYF	TGTGCCAGCAGTCCACTTACAGGGATGGGTTACGAGCAGTACTTC
TRBJ2-5	.	many	TRBV20-1	CSARYQETQYF	TGCAGTGCAAGGTACCAAGAGACCCAGTACTTC
TRBJ2-4	.	.	TRBV5-1	CASSFARVGGTIQYF	TGTGCCAGCAGCTTTGCCCGGGTTGGGGGAACCATTCAGTACTTC
TRBJ2-2	.	.	TRBV5-1	CASSYGPANTGELFF	TGCGCCAGCAGCTATGGACCGGCGAACACCGGGGAGCTGTTTTTT
TRBJ2-1	TRBD2	few	TRBV20-1	CSARRLAGQYNEQFF	TGCAGTGCTCGGCGACTAGCGGGCCAATACAATGAGCAGTTCTTC
TRBJ2-2	.	few	TRBV6-2/TRBV6-3	CASSYSQGNTGELFF	TGTGCCAGCAGTTACTCGCAGGGGAACACCGGGGAGCTGTTTTTT
TRBJ2-2	.	.	TRBV5-1	CASSFGSNTGELFF	TGCGCCAGCAGCTTCGGGAGTAACACCGGGGAGCTGTTTTTT
TRBJ2-3	TRBD2	.	TRBV3-1	CASSSRTSGKVTDTQYF	TGTGCCAGCAGCTCCAGGACTAGCGGGAAAGTCACAGATACGCAGTATTTT